Presented here are 14 T cell receptor beta chains from one specimen sequenced in a study of blood T cell repertoires in COVID-19. TCRdb keeps only in-frame clones here, not all; method: immunoSEQ multiplex PCR. This repertoire shows some 290,000 clones, 88% found once; its top ten account for over 9%. Sample: peripheral blood. All receptors derive from a woman in her thirties with COVID-19, enrolled during active disease.

The chain combines TRBV30 with TRBJ2-2; a possible D gene is TRBD2 (6 bases). CDR1 is GTSNPN, CDR2 SVGIG, per germline (reference sequence). V was pared by 2 bases and J by 3 bases, with 13 bases between. This CDR3 region has 15 residues. The CDR3 DNA sequence: TGTGCCTGGAGTCGGCGACTAGGGGACACCGGGGAGCTGTTTTTT. It specifies CAWSRRLGDTGELFF.

This chain joins TRBV30 and TRBJ2-1, with D tentatively TRBD2 (5 bases). There are 14 residues in the CDR3. CDR1 is GTSNPN and CDR2 is SVGIG in the germline V gene (reference sequence). V gave up 3 bases and J gave up 5 bases, with 14 bases separating them. This CDR3 reads CAWRGWTGNNEQFF. DNA for the CDR3: TGTGCCTGGAGGGGTTGGACTGGAAACAATGAGCAGTTCTTC.

The chain is built from TRBV4-1 and TRBJ2-4; D is perhaps TRBD1 (6 bases). Germline V gene sequence: CDR1 MGHRA, CDR2 YSYEKL. V was trimmed by 2 bases and J by 8 bases, leaving 13 bases between them. The CDR3 totals 14 residues. DNA of the CDR3: TGCGCCAGCAGCCAACCAGACAGGCCGGACATTCAGTACTTC. Translation gives CASSQPDRPDIQYF.

This clone was counted once. The chain links TRBV6-1 to TRBJ2-1; D gene unclear. The CDR3 runs 17 residues. The V end lost 1 base, the J end lost 4 bases, and 17 bases lay between the germline ends. Germline-derived CDR1 and CDR2 are MNHNS and SASEGT. Here the CDR3 reads CASSEERTRLLYNEQFF. CDR3 DNA sequence: TGTGCCAGCAGTGAAGAACGTACGCGGCTACTTTACAATGAGCAGTTCTTC.

The chain recombines TRBV30 with TRBJ2-2, with a weak D call TRBD1 (5 bases). CDR1 is GTSNPN and CDR2 is SVGIG in the germline V gene (reference sequence). Trimming took off 1 base at V and 7 bases at J, with 16 bases between the two ends. The CDR3 is made up of 15 amino acids. CDR3 sequence: CAWSERTIQGGELFF. CDR3 DNA: TGTGCCTGGAGTGAACGGACAATCCAAGGCGGGGAGCTGTTTTTT.

The chain employs TRBV12-3 or TRBV12-4 and TRBJ2-3; D remains ambiguous. The CDR3 has 11 residues. V gave up 8 bases and J gave up 3 bases, with 6 bases separating them. CDR3 sequence: CASHRTDTQYF. In DNA, the CDR3 is TGTGCCAGCCACCGGACAGATACGCAGTATTTT.

The J gene is TRBJ1-2, the V gene TRBV4-3; a possible D gene is TRBD1 (5 bases). Trimming stripped 4 bases from V and 0 bases from J, with 6 bases between. Germline V gives CDR1 LGHNA, CDR2 YSLEER. CDR3 size: 13 residues. This CDR3 reads CASSPTANYGYTF. DNA for the CDR3: TGCGCCAGCAGCCCGACAGCTAACTATGGCTACACCTTC.

J is TRBJ2-5 and V is TRBV5-5; 10 bases agree with TRBD1. The CDR3 spans 14 residues. Germline trimming cut 4 bases from V and 5 bases from J; bases unmatched to any gene: 5. Per germline, CDR1 SGHKS and CDR2 YYEKEE (reference sequence). This chain's CDR3 is CASSTPGQGETQYF. The CDR3 DNA sequence: TGTGCCAGCAGCACGCCGGGACAGGGGGAGACCCAGTACTTC.

The chain links TRBV9 to TRBJ2-1; 8 nucleotides match TRBD1. Per the germline V gene, CDR1 is SGDLS and CDR2 is YYNGEE. V shed 2 bases and J 6 bases; nucleotides not matched to a gene: 13. The CDR3 spans 17 residues. In DNA, the CDR3 is TGTGCCAGCAGCGTTTGGGCTACAGGGGGGCTCCCCAATGAGCAGTTCTTC. Translation: CASSVWATGGLPNEQFF.

The CDR3 DNA reads TGTGCCAGCAGCCGCGGCTCCTACAATGAGCAGTTCTTC. Translated, it gives CASSRGSYNEQFF. The rearrangement uses TRBV5-4 and TRBJ2-1; no firm D call. This CDR3 region has 13 residues. Germline V CDR1 and CDR2: SGHNT, YYREEE (reference sequence). V was shortened by 4 bases and J by 0 bases, with 5 bases between the two germline ends.

This clone was detected only once. The rearrangement links TRBV7-2 to TRBJ2-7, with 9 bases identical to TRBD2. There are 15 residues in the CDR3. Germline V lookup: CDR1 SGHTA, CDR2 FQGNSA. Germline trimming cut 1 base from V and 9 bases from J; bases unmatched to any gene: 10. The CDR3 sequence: CASSLGPSGASRQYF. In DNA, the CDR3 is TGTGCCAGCAGCTTAGGGCCTAGCGGGGCGTCTAGGCAGTACTTC. Drawing the rest from reference TRBV7-2 and TRBJ2-7, the complete variable domain is GAGVSQSPSNKVTEKGKDVELRCDPISGHTALYWYRQSLGQGLEFLIYFQGNSAPDKSGLPSDRFSAERTGGSVSTLTIQRTQQEDSAVYLCASSLGPSGASRQYFGPGTRLTVT.

The V and J genes are TRBV30 and TRBJ2-7; possibly TRBD2 for D (6 bases). The CDR3 covers 12 residues. Looked up from germline, CDR1 is GTSNPN and CDR2 is SVGIG (reference sequence). V lost 4 bases, J lost 7 bases, and 14 bases lay in between. As DNA, the CDR3 is TGTGCCTGGACGGTCTCGGGGGAGGAGCAGTACTTC. It yields the protein CAWTVSGEEQYF.

V gene TRBV9 combines with J gene TRBJ1-5; 9 bases are a match to TRBD1. This CDR3 comprises 16 residues. Germline values: CDR1 SGDLS, CDR2 YYNGEE. V shed 6 bases and J 1 base; nucleotides not matched to a gene: 8. The CDR3 loop is CASIGTGGASNQPQHF. The CDR3 nucleotides read TGTGCCAGCATAGGCACAGGGGGCGCGAGCAATCAGCCCCAGCATTTT. The full variable domain, its missing parts supplied by reference TRBV9 and TRBJ1-5, is DSGVTQTPKHLITATGQRVTLRCSPRSGDLSVYWYQQSLDQGLQFLIQYYNGEERAKGNILERFSAQQFPDLHSELNLSSLELGDSALYFCASIGTGGASNQPQHFGDGTRLSIL.

The J gene is TRBJ1-4, the V gene TRBV7-9; tentative D call: TRBD1 (6 bases). Germline CDR1 reads SEHNR; CDR2 reads FQNEAQ (reference sequence). The CDR3 length is 14 residues. Trimming stripped 3 bases from V and 8 bases from J, with 13 bases between. CDR3 sequence (DNA): TGTGCCAGCAGCTTTGGGGGCGCGGACGAAAAACTGTTTTTT. Its protein is CASSFGGADEKLFF.